The text below deals with one TCR beta chain. Vbeta (60) and Jbeta (13) primers were used in the PCR. The protocol was immunoSEQ multiplex PCR, while the TCRdb copy is restricted to in-frame clones and leaves out a portion. The sample carries around 120,000 clones, around 76% recorded once. This entry comes from a study of cytomegalovirus exposure and HLA in healthy donors. Sequences were obtained from PBMCs. The clonotype comes from a man aged 55 to 69 in good health and CMV-seropositive.

CDR3 in amino acids: CASSPAGADTQYF. CDR3 DNA sequence: TGTGCCAGCAGCCCCGCAGGCGCAGATACGCAGTATTTT. This chain uses TRBV7-2 with TRBJ2-3, with D unresolved. Deletions cut 5 bases from V and 4 bases from J, with 10 bases between. This CDR3 has 13 amino acids. Per the germline V gene, CDR1 is SGHTA and CDR2 is FQGNSA.